Following are 18 T cell receptor beta chains from one sample sequenced in a study of T cell changes during pregnancy in multiple sclerosis (dated by TCRdb to between 2017 and 2020). Library preparation used the immunoSEQ multiplex PCR assay. Not all clones reach the TCRdb copy of this immuneACCESS table, which keeps in-frame sequences only. Checked studies attribute under half of the gap to unresolved V genes and leave the rest unexplained. The sample data list about 46,000 clones, and 91% of these were observed just once. Roughly 3% of the sample is taken by the ten largest. The sequenced sample was CD8+ T cells from peripheral blood mononuclear cells, obtained in the second trimester of pregnancy. These receptors were taken from a female donor with multiple sclerosis, enrolled in a pregnancy study.

The chain joins TRBV9 to TRBJ2-6, with D hard to call. V was pared by 3 bases and J by 1 base, with 8 bases between. The CDR3 spans 15 residues. Germline lookup yields CDR1 SGDLS and CDR2 YYNGEE. In nucleotides, the CDR3 is TGTGCCAGCAGCGGTTCGGGTTCTGGGGCCAACGTCCTGACTTTC. Translating it yields CASSGSGSGANVLTF.

J is TRBJ2-7 and V is TRBV4-1; 12 positions agree with TRBD2. J was trimmed by 7 bases and V by 4 bases; bases with no gene match: 11. Germline CDR1 MGHRA, CDR2 YSYEKL. This CDR3 contains 16 residues. CDR3 loop: CASSLLLAGGKQEQYF. CDR3 in DNA: TGCGCCAGCAGCCTTCTTCTAGCGGGGGGGAAACAGGAGCAGTACTTC.

This chain connects TRBV27 to TRBJ1-3; D is ambiguous. V was shortened by 5 bases and J by 0 bases, with 11 bases between the two germline ends. CDR1 and CDR2 from the germline V gene are MNHEY and SMNVEV (reference sequence). The CDR3 has 15 residues. CDR3 bases: TGTGCCAGCAGTCCCGGTTTCGGCTCTGGAAACACCATATATTTT. Its protein product is CASSPGFGSGNTIYF.

This chain uses TRBV5-5 with TRBJ1-2; D remains ambiguous. V was shortened by 0 bases and J by 7 bases, with 13 bases between the two germline ends. The CDR3 has 14 amino acids. CDR1 is SGHKS and CDR2 is YYEKEE in the germline V gene (reference sequence). As DNA, the CDR3 is TGTGCCAGCAGCTTGGGTACTTCTCTTTCTGGCTACACCTTC. This codes for CASSLGTSLSGYTF.

V and J are TRBV9 and TRBJ1-3, with D tentatively TRBD1 (6 bases). V lost 4 bases and J lost 1, with 12 bases in between. Germline V CDR1 and CDR2: SGDLS, YYNGEE. The CDR3 has 15 residues. CDR3 in amino acids: CASSSSQGSGNTIYF. The CDR3 coding sequence is TGTGCCAGCAGCTCATCACAGGGTTCTGGAAACACCATATATTTT. Together with reference TRBV9 and TRBJ1-3, the CDR3 gives the full variable domain: DSGVTQTPKHLITATGQRVTLRCSPRSGDLSVYWYQQSLDQGLQFLIQYYNGEERAKGNILERFSAQQFPDLHSELNLSSLELGDSALYFCASSSSQGSGNTIYFGEGSWLTVV.

The chain links TRBV2 to TRBJ1-2, with 10 bases fitting TRBD1. Looked up from germline, CDR1 is SNHLY and CDR2 is FYNNEI. Losses at the gene ends were 6 bases for V and 8 bases for J; bases not matched to a gene: 12. The CDR3 has 15 residues. For the CDR3, the DNA is TGTGCCAGCAGGGAGTGGGACAGGGGAAGGACCGGCTACACCTTC. Translating it yields CASREWDRGRTGYTF.

The rearrangement uses TRBV5-4 and TRBJ2-6; 7 nucleotides align to TRBD1. Unmatched junction bases numbered 12, after V lost 5 bases and J lost 1 base. Germline V CDR1 and CDR2: SGHNT, YYREEE (reference sequence). The CDR3 length is 18 residues. CDR3 bases: TGTGCCAGCAGACCCGGGACAGAAAGTCGTTCTGGGGCCAACGTCCTGACTTTC. Amino acid sequence: CASRPGTESRSGANVLTF. Supplemented by reference TRBV5-4 and TRBJ2-6, the full variable domain reads ETGVTQSPTHLIKTRGQQVTLRCSSQSGHNTVSWYQQALGQGPQFIFQYYREEENGRGNFPPRFSGLQFPNYSSELNVNALELDDSALYLCASRPGTESRSGANVLTFGAGSRLTVL.

A note on this clone: At one end, the junction sequence differs from germline, possibly due to a read error. J is TRBJ1-1 and V is TRBV10-2, with D tentatively TRBD1 (6 bases). Looked up from germline, CDR1 is WSHSY and CDR2 is SAAADI. The CDR3 sequence is 14 residues long. The CDR3 DNA follows: TGCGCCAGCGGTGACACAGGGTTGGGGGCTGAAGCTTTCTTT. It translates to CASGDTGLGAEAFF.

This clone has a single count. This chain uses TRBV29-1 with TRBJ2-7, with D tentatively TRBD2 (5 bases). Germline V gene sequence: CDR1 SQVTM, CDR2 ANQGSEA. The germline V and J ends were trimmed by 0 bases and 2 bases, with 8 bases remaining between them. The CDR3 contains 13 residues. Here the CDR3 DNA reads TGCAGCGTTGAAGAAGGGAGCCCCTACGAGCAGTACTTC. Translated, it gives CSVEEGSPYEQYF.

This chain links TRBV5-6 with TRBJ2-5; D call uncertain. The germline V and J ends were trimmed by 4 bases and 3 bases, with 7 bases remaining between them. This CDR3 is 12 amino acids long. The germline V gene has CDR1 SGHDT and CDR2 YYEEEE. The CDR3 sequence is CASSTFKETQYF. In DNA, the CDR3 is TGTGCCAGCAGCACATTCAAAGAGACCCAGTACTTC.

The chain is built from TRBV30 and TRBJ2-7; TRBD1 matches at 8 bases. Per the germline V gene, CDR1 is GTSNPN and CDR2 is SVGIG (reference sequence). V trimming: 2 bases; J trimming: 4 bases; junction bases outside the gene matches: 13. CDR3 size: 16 residues. This CDR3 is CAWSPKTGAKGYEQYF. DNA for the CDR3: TGTGCCTGGAGTCCAAAGACAGGGGCTAAGGGATACGAGCAGTACTTC.

The chain is built from TRBV4-1 and TRBJ1-1; D perhaps matches TRBD1 (5 bases). Germline values: CDR1 MGHRA, CDR2 YSYEKL. This CDR3 region has 15 residues. V shed 1 base and J shed 6 bases, with 15 bases lying between them. This CDR3 is CASSQADSPGSEAFF. CDR3 sequence (DNA): TGCGCCAGCAGCCAAGCTGACAGCCCAGGGTCTGAAGCTTTCTTT.

V usage is TRBV7-8 and J usage is TRBJ1-2, with TRBD1 identical over 7 bases. After removal of 3 bases from V and 5 bases from J, the junction contained 9 bases not matched to a gene. The CDR3 covers 15 residues. In germline, CDR1 is SGHVS, CDR2 FQNEAQ. The chain's CDR3 is CASSFSRGGEYGYTF. CDR3 nucleotide sequence: TGTGCCAGCAGCTTTAGTCGAGGGGGCGAATATGGCTACACCTTC.

This clone was recorded only once. The chain recombines TRBV7-2 with TRBJ2-2; 7 bases fit TRBD1. The CDR3 loop spans 16 amino acids. The germline V gene has CDR1 SGHTA and CDR2 FQGNSA. Trimming at V came to 0 bases and at J to 7 bases, leaving 8 bases not matched to a gene. CDR3: CASSLAYRGEGGELFF. Written as DNA, the CDR3 is TGTGCCAGCAGCTTAGCCTACAGGGGCGAAGGCGGGGAGCTGTTTTTT.

This clone was recorded only once. V is TRBV28 and J is TRBJ1-2; D is ambiguous. V was clipped by 5 bases and J by 4 bases, with 14 bases between them. The CDR3 consists of 14 residues. Looked up from germline, CDR1 is MDHEN and CDR2 is SYDVKM. The CDR3: CASSTIKVAYGYTF. As DNA, the CDR3 is TGTGCCAGCAGTACTATAAAGGTCGCCTATGGCTACACCTTC.

This chain links TRBV27 with TRBJ2-1; D is perhaps TRBD2 (6 bases). Germline CDR1 and CDR2: MNHEY and SMNVEV (reference sequence). The V end was cut by 6 bases, the J end by 3 bases, with 12 bases between. CDR3 length equals 14 residues. CDR3 DNA sequence: TGTGCCAGCAGCCCGGGAGCGTTCTACAATGAGCAGTTCTTC. It codes for CASSPGAFYNEQFF.

J is TRBJ2-7 and V is TRBV9, with D possibly being TRBD2 (6 bases). The germline gives CDR1 SGDLS, CDR2 YYNGEE. The CDR3 has 12 residues. Trimming shortened V by 7 bases and J by 0 bases, and 8 bases separated the two germline ends. The CDR3 sequence is CASGGSSYEQYF. CDR3 coding DNA: TGTGCCAGCGGGGGGAGCTCCTACGAGCAGTACTTC.

The chain couples TRBV13 to TRBJ2-7, with 9 positions matching TRBD1. The junction had 11 bases not matched to a gene; V was cut back by 1 base and J by 4 bases. CDR3 length: 17 amino acids. Germline V gene data show CDR1 as PRHDT and CDR2 as FYEKMQ (reference sequence). CDR3 residues: CASSLEGTGRYEYEQYF. Written as DNA, the CDR3 is TGTGCCAGCAGCTTAGAAGGGACAGGGAGATATGAGTACGAGCAGTACTTC.